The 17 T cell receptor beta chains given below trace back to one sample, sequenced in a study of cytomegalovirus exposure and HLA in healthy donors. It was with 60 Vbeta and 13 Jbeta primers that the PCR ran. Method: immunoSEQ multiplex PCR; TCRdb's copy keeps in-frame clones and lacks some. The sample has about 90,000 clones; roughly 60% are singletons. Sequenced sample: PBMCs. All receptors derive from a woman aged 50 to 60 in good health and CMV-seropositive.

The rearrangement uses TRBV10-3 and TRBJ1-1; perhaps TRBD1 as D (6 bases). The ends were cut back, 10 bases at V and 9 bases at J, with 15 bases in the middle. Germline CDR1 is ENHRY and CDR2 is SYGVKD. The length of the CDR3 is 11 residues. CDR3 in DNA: TGTGCCACACGGACAGACAGCCAAGCTTTCTTT. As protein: CATRTDSQAFF.

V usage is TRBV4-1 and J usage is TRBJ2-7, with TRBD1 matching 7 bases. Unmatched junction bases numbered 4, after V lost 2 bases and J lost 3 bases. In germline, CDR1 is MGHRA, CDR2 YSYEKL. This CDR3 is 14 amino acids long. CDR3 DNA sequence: TGCGCCAGCAGCCAACCGGGACAGATCTACGAGCAGTACTTC. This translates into CASSQPGQIYEQYF.

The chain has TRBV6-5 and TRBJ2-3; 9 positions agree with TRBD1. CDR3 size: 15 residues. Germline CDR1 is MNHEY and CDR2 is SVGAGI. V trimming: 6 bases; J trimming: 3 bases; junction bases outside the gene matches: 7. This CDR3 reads CASSYGTGRTDTQYF. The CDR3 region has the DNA TGTGCCAGCAGCTACGGGACAGGGAGGACAGATACGCAGTATTTT.

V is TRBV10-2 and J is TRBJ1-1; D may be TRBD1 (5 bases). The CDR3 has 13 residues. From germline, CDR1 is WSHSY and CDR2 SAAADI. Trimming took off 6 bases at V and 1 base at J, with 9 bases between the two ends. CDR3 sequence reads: CASSRGENTEAFF. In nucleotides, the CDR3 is TGCGCCAGCAGCCGGGGGGAGAACACTGAAGCTTTCTTT.

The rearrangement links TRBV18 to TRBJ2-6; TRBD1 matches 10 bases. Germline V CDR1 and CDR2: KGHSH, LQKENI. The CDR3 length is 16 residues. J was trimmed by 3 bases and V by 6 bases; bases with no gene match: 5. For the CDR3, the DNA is TGTGCCAGCTCCCCGGACAGGGGGAATGGGGCCAACGTCCTGACTTTC. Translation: CASSPDRGNGANVLTF.

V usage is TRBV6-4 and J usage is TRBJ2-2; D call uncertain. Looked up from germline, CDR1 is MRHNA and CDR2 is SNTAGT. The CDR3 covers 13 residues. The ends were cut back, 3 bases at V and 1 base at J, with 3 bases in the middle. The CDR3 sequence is CASSDMNTGELFF. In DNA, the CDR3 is TGTGCCAGCAGTGATATGAACACCGGGGAGCTGTTTTTT.

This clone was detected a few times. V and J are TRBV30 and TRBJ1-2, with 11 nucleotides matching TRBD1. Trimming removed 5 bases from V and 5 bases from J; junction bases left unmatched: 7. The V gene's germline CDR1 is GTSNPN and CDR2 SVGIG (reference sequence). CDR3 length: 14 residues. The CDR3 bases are TGTGCCTGGGGACCGGGACAGGGGGAATATGGCTACACCTTC. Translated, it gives CAWGPGQGEYGYTF. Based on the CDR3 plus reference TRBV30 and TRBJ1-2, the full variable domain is SQTIHQWPATLVQPVGSPLSLECTVEGTSNPNLYWYRQAAGRGLQLLFYSVGIGQISSEVPQNLSASRPQDRQFILSSKKLLLSDSGFYLCAWGPGQGEYGYTFGSGTRLTVV.

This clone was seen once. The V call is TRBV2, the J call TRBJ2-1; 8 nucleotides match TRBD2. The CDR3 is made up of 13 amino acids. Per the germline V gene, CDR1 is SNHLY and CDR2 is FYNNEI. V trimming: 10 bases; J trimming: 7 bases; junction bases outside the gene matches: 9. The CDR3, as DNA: TGTGCCACCGGGACTAGGGGGGGTAATGAGCAGTTCTTC. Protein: CATGTRGGNEQFF.

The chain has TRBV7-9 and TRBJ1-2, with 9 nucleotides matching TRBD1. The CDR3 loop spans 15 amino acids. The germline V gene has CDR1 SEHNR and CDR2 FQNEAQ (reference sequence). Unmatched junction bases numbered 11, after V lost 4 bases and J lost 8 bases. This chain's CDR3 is CASSSLGQGFYGYTF. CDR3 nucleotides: TGTGCCAGCAGCTCCCTGGGACAGGGTTTTTACGGCTACACCTTC.

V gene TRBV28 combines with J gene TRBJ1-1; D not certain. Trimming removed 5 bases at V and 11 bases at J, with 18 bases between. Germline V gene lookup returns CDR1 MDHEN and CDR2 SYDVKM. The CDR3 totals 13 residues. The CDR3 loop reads CASSPPHRGLAFF. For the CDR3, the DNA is TGTGCCAGCAGTCCGCCCCATAGAGGGCTCGCTTTCTTT.

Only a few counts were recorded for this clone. CDR3 sequence (DNA): TGTGCCAGCAGCCCAGGACTGACGGAATCTCAAGAGACCCAGTACTTC. Amino acid sequence: CASSPGLTESQETQYF. The chain recombines TRBV5-4 with TRBJ2-5, with D perhaps TRBD2 (5 bases). The germline gives CDR1 SGHNT, CDR2 YYREEE (reference sequence). The CDR3 contains 16 residues. Trimming cost V 4 bases and J 2 bases, with 18 bases left between them.

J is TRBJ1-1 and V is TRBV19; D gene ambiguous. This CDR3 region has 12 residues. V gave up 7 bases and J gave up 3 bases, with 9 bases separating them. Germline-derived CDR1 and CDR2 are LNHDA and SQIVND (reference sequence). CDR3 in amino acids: CASMGSDTEAFF. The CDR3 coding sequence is TGTGCCAGTATGGGGAGTGACACTGAAGCTTTCTTT.

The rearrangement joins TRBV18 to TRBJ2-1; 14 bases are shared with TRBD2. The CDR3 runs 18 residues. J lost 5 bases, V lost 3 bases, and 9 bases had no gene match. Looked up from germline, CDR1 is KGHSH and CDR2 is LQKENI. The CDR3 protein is CASSPTTSGGAWDNEQFF. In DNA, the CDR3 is TGTGCCAGCTCACCCACGACTAGCGGGGGGGCCTGGGACAATGAGCAGTTCTTC.

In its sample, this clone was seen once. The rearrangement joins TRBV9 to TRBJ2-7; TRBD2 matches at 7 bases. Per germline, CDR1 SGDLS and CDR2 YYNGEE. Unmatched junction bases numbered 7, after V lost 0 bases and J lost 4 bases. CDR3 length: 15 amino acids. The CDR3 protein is CASSVDPKGGYEQYF. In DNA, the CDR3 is TGTGCCAGCAGCGTAGATCCTAAGGGAGGGTACGAGCAGTACTTC.

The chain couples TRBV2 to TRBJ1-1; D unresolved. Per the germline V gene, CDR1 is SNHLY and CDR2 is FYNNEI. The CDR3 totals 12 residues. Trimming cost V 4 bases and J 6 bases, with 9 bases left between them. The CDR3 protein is CASSGSEAEAFF. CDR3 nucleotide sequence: TGTGCCAGCAGTGGGTCGGAGGCTGAAGCTTTCTTT.

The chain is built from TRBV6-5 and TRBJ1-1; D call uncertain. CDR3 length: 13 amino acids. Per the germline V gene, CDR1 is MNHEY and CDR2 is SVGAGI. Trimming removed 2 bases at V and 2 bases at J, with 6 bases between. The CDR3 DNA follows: TGTGCCAGCAGTTACGGGCCAAACACTGAAGCTTTCTTT. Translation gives CASSYGPNTEAFF.

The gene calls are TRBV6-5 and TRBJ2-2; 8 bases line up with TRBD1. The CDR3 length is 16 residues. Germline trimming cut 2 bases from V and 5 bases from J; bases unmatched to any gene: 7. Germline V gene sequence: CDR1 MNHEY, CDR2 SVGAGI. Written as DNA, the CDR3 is TGTGCCAGCAGTTACCCTTGGACAGGGAATACCGGGGAGCTGTTTTTT. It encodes CASSYPWTGNTGELFF.